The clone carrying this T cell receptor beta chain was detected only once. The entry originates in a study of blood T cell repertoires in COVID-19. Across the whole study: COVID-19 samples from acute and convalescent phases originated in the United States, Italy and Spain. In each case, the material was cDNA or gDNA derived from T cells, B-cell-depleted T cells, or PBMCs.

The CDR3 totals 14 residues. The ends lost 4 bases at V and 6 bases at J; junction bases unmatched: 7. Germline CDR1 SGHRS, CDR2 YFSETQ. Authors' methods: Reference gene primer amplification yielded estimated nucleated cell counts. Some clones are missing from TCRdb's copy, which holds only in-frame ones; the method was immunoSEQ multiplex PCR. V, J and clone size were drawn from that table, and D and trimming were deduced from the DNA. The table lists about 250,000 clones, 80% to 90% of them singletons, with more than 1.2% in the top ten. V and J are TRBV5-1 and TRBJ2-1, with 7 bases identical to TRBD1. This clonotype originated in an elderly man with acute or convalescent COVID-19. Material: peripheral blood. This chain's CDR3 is CASSQEQGRNEQFF. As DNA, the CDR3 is TGCGCCAGCAGCCAGGAACAGGGGCGCAATGAGCAGTTCTTC.